These 18 T cell receptor beta chains were all obtained from the same sample, sequenced in a study of high-grade serous ovarian cancer treatment subgroups (dated by TCRdb to the early 2020s). Receptors were amplified or captured by the immunoSEQ multiplex PCR assay. Imported from immuneACCESS, the table was reduced by TCRdb to in-frame sequences with V and J called. These copies leave out some clones; in studies compared against another copy, an unresolved V gene accounts for under half, and the cause of the remainder is not known. This sample comprises about 12,000 clones, 80% to 90% of them detected only once. Approximately 2.9% of the sample is in the top ten clones. Collection of tumor samples took place before definitive surgery or chemotherapy. The sequenced sample was tumor tissue. Receptor source: a human donor with high-grade serous ovarian cancer.

This clone turned up a few times. The rearrangement uses TRBV9 and TRBJ1-1; 9 positions agree with TRBD1. Germline values: CDR1 SGDLS, CDR2 YYNGEE. This CDR3 is 16 amino acids long. V lost 4 bases to trimming and J lost 1 base; unmatched junction nucleotides: 8. The CDR3 region has the DNA TGTGCCAGCAGCCCGGGACAGGGCGGGGGGAACACTGAAGCTTTCTTT. This translates into CASSPGQGGGNTEAFF.

V is TRBV6-1 and J is TRBJ1-1; D gene uncertain. This CDR3 comprises 13 residues. V was trimmed by 5 bases and J by 6 bases, leaving 13 bases between them. Germline CDR1 is MNHNS and CDR2 is SASEGT. DNA of the CDR3: TGTGCCAGCAGTTCTCAAGGCTGGTCTGAAGCTTTCTTT. Protein: CASSSQGWSEAFF.

The rearrangement links TRBV5-1 to TRBJ1-1, with a tentative D call TRBD1 (5 bases). The CDR3 has 14 amino acids. The ends were cut back, 3 bases at V and 7 bases at J, with 16 bases in the middle. CDR1 is SGHRS, CDR2 YFSETQ, per germline. The CDR3 sequence is CASSYGGDLSEAFF. The CDR3, as DNA: TGCGCCAGCAGCTATGGGGGGGACCTAAGTGAAGCTTTCTTT.

The chain recombines TRBV6-1 with TRBJ1-3; no clear D. The CDR3 consists of 12 residues. Trimming removed 6 bases at V and 0 bases at J, with 3 bases between. Germline lookup yields CDR1 MNHNS and CDR2 SASEGT. The CDR3 coding sequence is TGTGCCAGCAGGATCTCTGGAAACACCATATATTTT. It encodes CASRISGNTIYF.

The V call is TRBV6-1, the J call TRBJ1-2; D possibly corresponds to TRBD1 (6 bases). This CDR3 is built from 16 residues. Germline V gene sequence: CDR1 MNHNS, CDR2 SASEGT. V lost 1 base and J 3 bases, leaving 15 bases between the germline ends. DNA for the CDR3: TGTGCCAGCAGTGAAGAGGGTACAGGGCCCCACTATGGCTACACCTTC. Its protein is CASSEEGTGPHYGYTF.

The sample holds one count of this clone. The V call is TRBV18, the J call TRBJ2-1; 8 bases are a match to TRBD2. The CDR3 consists of 16 residues. Germline lookup yields CDR1 KGHSH and CDR2 LQKENI. V lost 0 bases, J lost 2 bases, and 3 bases stayed unmatched. The CDR3 sequence: CASSPPQAGAYNEQFF. CDR3 nucleotide sequence: TGTGCCAGCTCACCACCGCAAGCGGGGGCCTACAATGAGCAGTTCTTC.

This clone was recorded once. This chain links TRBV19 with TRBJ1-5; D uncertain. The germline V gene has CDR1 LNHDA and CDR2 SQIVND (reference sequence). There are 13 residues in the CDR3. Trimming shortened V by 0 bases and J by 5 bases, and 5 bases separated the two germline ends. CDR3 coding DNA: TGTGCCAGTAGTATAGAGGCTTATCAGCCCCAGCATTTT. Translating gives CASSIEAYQPQHF.

The J gene is TRBJ1-4, the V gene TRBV5-4; the D gene is possibly TRBD1 (6 bases). This CDR3 contains 15 residues. Germline-derived CDR1 and CDR2 are SGHNT and YYREEE (reference sequence). Deletions cut 3 bases from V and 4 bases from J, with 13 bases between. The CDR3 sequence is CASSSQGRDNEKLFF. Written as DNA, the CDR3 is TGTGCCAGCAGCTCACAGGGTAGGGATAATGAAAAACTGTTTTTT. The variable domain in full, with the rest retrieved from reference TRBV5-4 and TRBJ1-4, is ETGVTQSPTHLIKTRGQQVTLRCSSQSGHNTVSWYQQALGQGPQFIFQYYREEENGRGNFPPRFSGLQFPNYSSELNVNALELDDSALYLCASSSQGRDNEKLFFGSGTQLSVL.

The chain carries TRBV7-8 and TRBJ1-1; D is perhaps TRBD1 (6 bases). This CDR3 contains 15 residues. Trimming removed 0 bases at V and 3 bases at J, with 11 bases between. CDR1 SGHVS and CDR2 FQNEAQ come from the germline V gene. CDR3 in DNA: TGTGCCAGCAGCTTAGCGCAGAACAGGGACACTGAAGCTTTCTTT. It translates to CASSLAQNRDTEAFF.

The chain combines TRBV7-2 with TRBJ1-2, with D tentatively TRBD1 (5 bases). This CDR3 region has 16 residues. Trimming removed 1 base from V and 0 bases from J, with 12 bases in between. CDR1 is SGHTA, CDR2 FQGNSA, per germline. CDR3 protein: CASSLGGTEANYGYTF. CDR3 DNA sequence: TGTGCCAGCAGCTTAGGGGGGACGGAGGCTAACTATGGCTACACCTTC. Based on the CDR3 plus reference TRBV7-2 and TRBJ1-2, the full variable domain is GAGVSQSPSNKVTEKGKDVELRCDPISGHTALYWYRQSLGQGLEFLIYFQGNSAPDKSGLPSDRFSAERTGGSVSTLTIQRTQQEDSAVYLCASSLGGTEANYGYTFGSGTRLTVV.

This rearrangement joins TRBV6-4 to TRBJ2-1; a possible D gene is TRBD2 (7 bases). V gave up 3 bases and J gave up 8 bases, with 23 bases separating them. The CDR3 totals 17 residues. The germline gives CDR1 MRHNA, CDR2 SNTAGT. DNA of the CDR3: TGTGCCAGCAGTGAGAGCCTTTCACGGGGGGCGGGGGATGAGCAGTTCTTC. Its protein is CASSESLSRGAGDEQFF.

This clone was counted once. The chain links TRBV5-1 to TRBJ1-1; D gene unclear. This CDR3 spans 13 amino acids. Per the germline V gene, CDR1 is SGHRS and CDR2 is YFSETQ. Trimming removed 0 bases at V and 10 bases at J, with 13 bases between. In DNA form, the CDR3 reads TGCGCCAGCAGCTTGGCCGGCGGGGAGGGAGCTTTCTTT. Residues: CASSLAGGEGAFF.

V gene TRBV15 combines with J gene TRBJ1-6; D ambiguous. The V gene lost 3 bases and the J gene lost 7 bases, with 16 bases spanning the gap. The CDR3 has 16 amino acids. Germline V gene data show CDR1 as LNHNV and CDR2 as YYDKDF (reference sequence). The CDR3 reads CATSRSRQAENSPLHF. CDR3 DNA sequence: TGTGCCACCAGCAGGTCCCGCCAGGCAGAGAATTCACCCCTCCACTTT. The entire variable domain, with the rest obtained from reference TRBV15 and TRBJ1-6, is as follows: DAMVIQNPRYQVTQFGKPVTLSCSQTLNHNVMYWYQQKSSQAPKLLFHYYDKDFNNEADTPDNFQSRRPNTSFCFLDIRSPGLGDTAMYLCATSRSRQAENSPLHFGNGTRLTVT.

This clone occurred a few times. The chain is built from TRBV7-2 and TRBJ1-2; 7 bases agree with TRBD1. The V gene's germline CDR1 is SGHTA and CDR2 FQGNSA. The V segment lost 5 bases and the J segment 3 bases; nucleotides outside the gene matches: 3. CDR3 size: 13 residues. CDR3 in DNA: TGTGCCAGCAGCCCTGGACAGGACTATGGCTACACCTTC. Amino acids: CASSPGQDYGYTF.

V and J are TRBV6-5 and TRBJ1-2; D is possibly TRBD1 (6 bases). Germline assignment: CDR1 MNHEY and CDR2 SVGAGI. The ends were cut back, 6 bases at V and 8 bases at J, with 19 bases in the middle. There are 14 residues in the CDR3. The CDR3 nucleotides are TGTGCCAGCAGCTCCGGGGGCGAATGGAAAGGCTACACCTTC. Translation gives CASSSGGEWKGYTF.

The V gene is TRBV2, the J gene TRBJ2-5, with D tentatively TRBD1 (6 bases). CDR1 and CDR2 (germline): SNHLY, FYNNEI. Trimming took off 1 base at V and 2 bases at J, with 14 bases between the two ends. The CDR3 has 16 amino acids. CDR3: CASSEDWTVLQETQYF. The CDR3, as DNA: TGTGCCAGCAGTGAAGATTGGACAGTACTACAAGAGACCCAGTACTTC.

This sequence joins TRBV27 and TRBJ2-2; 9 bases line up with TRBD1. With 5 bases clipped from V and 0 bases from J, the junction kept 4 bases outside the gene matches. The germline gives CDR1 MNHEY, CDR2 SMNVEV (reference sequence). The CDR3 runs 16 residues. The CDR3 is CASSIWTGANTGELFF. In nucleotides, the CDR3 is TGTGCCAGCAGTATATGGACAGGGGCGAACACCGGGGAGCTGTTTTTT.

The J gene is TRBJ1-2, the V gene TRBV5-4, with 7 positions matching TRBD1. From germline, CDR1 is SGHNT and CDR2 YYREEE (reference sequence). Trimming at V came to 4 bases and at J to 2 bases, leaving 5 bases not matched to a gene. The CDR3 is 14 residues long. The DNA of the CDR3 is TGTGCCAGCAGCCGGGACAGCACCAACTATGGCTACACCTTC. It specifies CASSRDSTNYGYTF.